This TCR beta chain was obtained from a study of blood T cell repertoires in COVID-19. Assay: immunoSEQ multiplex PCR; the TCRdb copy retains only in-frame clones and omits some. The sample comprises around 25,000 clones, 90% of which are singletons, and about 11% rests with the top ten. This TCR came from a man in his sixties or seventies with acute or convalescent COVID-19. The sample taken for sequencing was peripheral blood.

The CDR3: CATSRGQAGRYNSPLHF. For the CDR3, the DNA is TGTGCCACCAGCAGAGGCCAGGCAGGGCGCTATAATTCACCCCTCCACTTT. The chain links TRBV15 to TRBJ1-6, with D tentatively TRBD1 (5 bases). V gave up 1 base and J gave up 3 bases, with 13 bases separating them. CDR3 size: 17 residues. The germline V gene has CDR1 LNHNV and CDR2 YYDKDF (reference sequence).